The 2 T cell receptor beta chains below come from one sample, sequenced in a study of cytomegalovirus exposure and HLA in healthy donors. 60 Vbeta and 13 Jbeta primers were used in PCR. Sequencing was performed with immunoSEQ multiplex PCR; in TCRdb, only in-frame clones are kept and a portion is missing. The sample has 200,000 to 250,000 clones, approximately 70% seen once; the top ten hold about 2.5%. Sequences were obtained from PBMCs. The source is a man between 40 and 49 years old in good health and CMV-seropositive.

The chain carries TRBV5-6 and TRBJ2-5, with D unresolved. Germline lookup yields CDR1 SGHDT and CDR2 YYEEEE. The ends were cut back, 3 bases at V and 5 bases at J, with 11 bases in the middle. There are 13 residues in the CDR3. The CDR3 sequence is CASSSSEEETQYF. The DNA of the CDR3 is TGTGCCAGCAGCTCGTCCGAGGAGGAGACCCAGTACTTC.

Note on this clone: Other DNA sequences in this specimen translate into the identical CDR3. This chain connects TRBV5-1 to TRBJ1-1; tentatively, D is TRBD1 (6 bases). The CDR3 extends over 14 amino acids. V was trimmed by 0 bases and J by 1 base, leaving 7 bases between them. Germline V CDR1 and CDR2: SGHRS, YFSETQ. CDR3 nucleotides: TGCGCCAGCAGCTTGGTGGACAGGAACACTGAAGCTTTCTTT. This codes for CASSLVDRNTEAFF.